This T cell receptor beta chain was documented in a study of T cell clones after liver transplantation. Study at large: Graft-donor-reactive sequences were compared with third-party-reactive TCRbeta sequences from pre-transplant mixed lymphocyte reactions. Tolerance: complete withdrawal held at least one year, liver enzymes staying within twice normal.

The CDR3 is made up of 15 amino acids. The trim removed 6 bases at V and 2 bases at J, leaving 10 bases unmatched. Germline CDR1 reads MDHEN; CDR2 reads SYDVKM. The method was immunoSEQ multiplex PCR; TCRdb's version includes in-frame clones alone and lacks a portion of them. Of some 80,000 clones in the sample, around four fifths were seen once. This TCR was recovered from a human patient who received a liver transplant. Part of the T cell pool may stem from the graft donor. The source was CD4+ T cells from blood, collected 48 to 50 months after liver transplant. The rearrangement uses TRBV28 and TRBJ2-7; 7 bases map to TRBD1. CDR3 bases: TGTGCCAGCAGCTTCTCCGGGACAGTAGCCTACGAGCAGTACTTC. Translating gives CASSFSGTVAYEQYF.